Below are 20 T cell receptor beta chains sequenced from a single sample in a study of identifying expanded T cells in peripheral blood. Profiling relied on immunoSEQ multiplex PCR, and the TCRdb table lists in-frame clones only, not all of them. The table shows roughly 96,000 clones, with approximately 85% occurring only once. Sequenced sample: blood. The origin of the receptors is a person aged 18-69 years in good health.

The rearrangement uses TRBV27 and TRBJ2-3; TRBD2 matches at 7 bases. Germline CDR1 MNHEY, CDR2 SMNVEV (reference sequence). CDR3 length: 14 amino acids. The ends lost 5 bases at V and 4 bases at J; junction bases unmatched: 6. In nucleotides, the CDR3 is TGTGCCAGCAGTGCCGGGACTACGGCAGATACGCAGTATTTT. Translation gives CASSAGTTADTQYF.

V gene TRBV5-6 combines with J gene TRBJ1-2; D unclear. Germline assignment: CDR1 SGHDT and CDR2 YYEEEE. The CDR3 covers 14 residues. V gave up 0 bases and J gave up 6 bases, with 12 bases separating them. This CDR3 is CASSLATKGNGYTF. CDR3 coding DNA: TGTGCCAGCAGCTTGGCCACCAAGGGAAATGGCTACACCTTC.

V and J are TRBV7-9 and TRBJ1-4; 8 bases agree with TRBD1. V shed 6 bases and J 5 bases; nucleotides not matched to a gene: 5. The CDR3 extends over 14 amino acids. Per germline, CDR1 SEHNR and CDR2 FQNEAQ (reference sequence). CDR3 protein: CASRISGGNEKLFF. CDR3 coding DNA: TGTGCCAGCAGGATTTCAGGGGGCAATGAAAAACTGTTTTTT. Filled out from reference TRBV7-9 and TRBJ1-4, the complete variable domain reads DTGVSQNPRHKITKRGQNVTFRCDPISEHNRLYWYRQTLGQGPEFLTYFQNEAQLEKSRLLSDRFSAERPKGSFSTLEIQRTEQGDSAMYLCASRISGGNEKLFFGSGTQLSVL.

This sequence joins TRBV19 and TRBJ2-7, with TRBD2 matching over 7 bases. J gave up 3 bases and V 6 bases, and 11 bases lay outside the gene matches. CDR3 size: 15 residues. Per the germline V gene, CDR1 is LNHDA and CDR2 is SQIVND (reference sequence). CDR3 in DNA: TGTGCCAGTAGCGCCTGGGAGGGCGTCTTCTACGAGCAGTACTTC. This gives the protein CASSAWEGVFYEQYF. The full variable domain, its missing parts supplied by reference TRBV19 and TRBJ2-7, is DGGITQSPKYLFRKEGQNVTLSCEQNLNHDAMYWYRQDPGQGLRLIYYSQIVNDFQKGDIAEGYSVSREKKESFPLTVTSAQKNPTAFYLCASSAWEGVFYEQYFGPGTRLTVT.

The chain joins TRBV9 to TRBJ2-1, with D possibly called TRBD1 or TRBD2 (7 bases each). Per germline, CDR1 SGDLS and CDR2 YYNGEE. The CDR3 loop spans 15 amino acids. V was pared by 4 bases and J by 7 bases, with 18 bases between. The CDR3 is CASSRRGDSGNEQFF. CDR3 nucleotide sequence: TGTGCCAGCAGCCGCCGGGGGGACAGCGGGAATGAGCAGTTCTTC.

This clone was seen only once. CDR3 nucleotide sequence: TGTGCCAGCAGGTGGGGGGGGTCCCATGGCTACACCTTC. This sequence encodes CASRWGGSHGYTF. The genes are TRBV13 and TRBJ1-2; weak D call: TRBD1 (5 bases). Trimming cost V 6 bases and J 6 bases, with 14 bases left between them. This CDR3 region has 13 residues. CDR1 is PRHDT and CDR2 is FYEKMQ in the germline V gene (reference sequence).

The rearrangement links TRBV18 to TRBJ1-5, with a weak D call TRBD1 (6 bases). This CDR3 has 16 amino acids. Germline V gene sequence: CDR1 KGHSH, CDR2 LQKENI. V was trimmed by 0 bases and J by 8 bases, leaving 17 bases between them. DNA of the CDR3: TGTGCCAGCTCACCACCGGGGGGGACACTCTCAAAGCCCCAGCATTTT. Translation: CASSPPGGTLSKPQHF. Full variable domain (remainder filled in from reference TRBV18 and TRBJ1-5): NAGVMQNPRHLVRRRGQEARLRCSPMKGHSHVYWYRQLPEEGLKFMVYLQKENIIDESGMPKERFSAEFPKEGPSILRIQQVVRGDSAAYFCASSPPGGTLSKPQHFGDGTRLSIL.

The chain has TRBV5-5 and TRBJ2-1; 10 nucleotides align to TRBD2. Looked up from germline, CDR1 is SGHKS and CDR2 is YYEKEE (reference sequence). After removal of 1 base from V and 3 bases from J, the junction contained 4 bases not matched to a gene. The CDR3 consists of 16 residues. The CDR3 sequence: CASSLTTSGYYNEQFF. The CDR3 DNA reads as TGTGCCAGCAGCTTGACGACTAGCGGGTACTACAATGAGCAGTTCTTC. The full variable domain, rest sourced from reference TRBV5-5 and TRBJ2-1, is DAGVTQSPTHLIKTRGQQVTLRCSPISGHKSVSWYQQVLGQGPQFIFQYYEKEERGRGNFPDRFSARQFPNYSSELNVNALLLGDSALYLCASSLTTSGYYNEQFFGPGTRLTVL.

The CDR3 sequence is CASSSRTSGGETQYF. For the CDR3, the DNA is TGTGCCAGCAGCTCTCGGACTAGCGGGGGAGAGACCCAGTACTTC. V and J are TRBV7-7 and TRBJ2-5; 13 bases align to TRBD2. The CDR3 is made up of 15 amino acids. J was trimmed by 4 bases and V by 4 bases; bases with no gene match: 3. CDR1 and CDR2 from the germline V gene are SSHAT and FNYEAQ (reference sequence).

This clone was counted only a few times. The CDR3 loop reads CASSLRGQLNTEAFF. The CDR3 nucleotides read TGTGCCAGCAGCCTAAGGGGACAGTTAAACACTGAAGCTTTCTTT. The chain combines TRBV11-2 with TRBJ1-1, with 7 bases that match TRBD1. The CDR3 is 15 amino acids. Trimming took 5 bases from V and 2 from J; bases not matched to a gene: 8. Germline V gene sequence: CDR1 SGHAT, CDR2 FQNNGV.

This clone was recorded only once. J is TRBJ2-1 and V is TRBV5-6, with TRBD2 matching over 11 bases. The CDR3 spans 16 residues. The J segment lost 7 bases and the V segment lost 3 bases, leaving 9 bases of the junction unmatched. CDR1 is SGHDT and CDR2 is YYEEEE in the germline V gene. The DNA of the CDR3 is TGTGCCAGCAGCTCTAGACTAGCGGGGTGGAATAATGAGCAGTTCTTC. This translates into CASSSRLAGWNNEQFF. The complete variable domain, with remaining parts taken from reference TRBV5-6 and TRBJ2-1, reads DAGVTQSPTHLIKTRGQQVTLRCSPKSGHDTVSWYQQALGQGPQFIFQYYEEEERQRGNFPDRFSGHQFPNYSSELNVNALLLGDSALYLCASSSRLAGWNNEQFFGPGTRLTVL.

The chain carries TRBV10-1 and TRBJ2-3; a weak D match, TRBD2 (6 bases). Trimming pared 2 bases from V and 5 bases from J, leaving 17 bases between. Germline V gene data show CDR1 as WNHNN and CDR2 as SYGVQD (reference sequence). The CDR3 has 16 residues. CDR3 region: CASSEDPGDSQDTQYF. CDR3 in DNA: TGCGCCAGCAGTGAGGACCCGGGAGATTCACAAGATACGCAGTATTTT.

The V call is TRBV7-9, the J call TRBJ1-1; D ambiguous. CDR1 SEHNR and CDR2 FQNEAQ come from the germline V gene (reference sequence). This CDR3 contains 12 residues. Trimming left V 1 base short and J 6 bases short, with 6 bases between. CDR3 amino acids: CASSLEASEAFF. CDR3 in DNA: TGTGCCAGCAGCTTAGAGGCATCTGAAGCTTTCTTT. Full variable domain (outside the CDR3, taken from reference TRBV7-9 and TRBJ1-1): DTGVSQNPRHKITKRGQNVTFRCDPISEHNRLYWYRQTLGQGPEFLTYFQNEAQLEKSRLLSDRFSAERPKGSFSTLEIQRTEQGDSAMYLCASSLEASEAFFGQGTRLTVV.

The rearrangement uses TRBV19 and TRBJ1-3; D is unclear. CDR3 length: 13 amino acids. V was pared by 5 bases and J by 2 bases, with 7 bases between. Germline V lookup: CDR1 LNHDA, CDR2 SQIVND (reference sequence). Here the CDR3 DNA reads TGTGCCAGTAGTCCGGGTCCTGGAAACACCATATATTTT. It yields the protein CASSPGPGNTIYF.

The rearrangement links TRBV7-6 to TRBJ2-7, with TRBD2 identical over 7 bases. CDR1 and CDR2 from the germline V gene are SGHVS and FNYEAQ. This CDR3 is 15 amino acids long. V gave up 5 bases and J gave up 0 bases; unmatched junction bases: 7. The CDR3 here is CASSPSGKSSYEQYF. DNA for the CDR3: TGTGCCAGCAGCCCCAGCGGGAAAAGCTCCTACGAGCAGTACTTC. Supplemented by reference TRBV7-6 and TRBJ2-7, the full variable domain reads GAGVSQSPRYKVTKRGQDVALRCDPISGHVSLYWYRQALGQGPEFLTYFNYEAQQDKSGLPNDRFSAERPEGSISTLTIQRTEQRDSAMYRCASSPSGKSSYEQYFGPGTRLTVT.

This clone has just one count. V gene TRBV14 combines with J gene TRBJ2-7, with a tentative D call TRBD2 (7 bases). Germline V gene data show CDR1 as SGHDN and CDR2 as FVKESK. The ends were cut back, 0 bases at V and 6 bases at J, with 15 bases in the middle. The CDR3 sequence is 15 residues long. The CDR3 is CASSQDRGAYSEQYF. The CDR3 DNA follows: TGTGCCAGCAGCCAAGATCGGGGGGCGTACTCCGAGCAGTACTTC. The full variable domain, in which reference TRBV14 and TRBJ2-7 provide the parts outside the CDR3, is EAGVTQFPSHSVIEKGQTVTLRCDPISGHDNLYWYRRVMGKEIKFLLHFVKESKQDESGMPNNRFLAERTGGTYSTLKVQPAELEDSGVYFCASSQDRGAYSEQYFGPGTRLTVT.

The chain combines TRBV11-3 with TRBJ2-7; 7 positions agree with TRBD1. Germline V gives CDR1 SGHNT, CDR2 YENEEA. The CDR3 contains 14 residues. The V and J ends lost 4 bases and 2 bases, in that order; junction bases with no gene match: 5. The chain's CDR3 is CASSSGQLTYEQYF. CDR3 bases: TGTGCCAGCAGCTCGGGACAGTTAACCTACGAGCAGTACTTC.

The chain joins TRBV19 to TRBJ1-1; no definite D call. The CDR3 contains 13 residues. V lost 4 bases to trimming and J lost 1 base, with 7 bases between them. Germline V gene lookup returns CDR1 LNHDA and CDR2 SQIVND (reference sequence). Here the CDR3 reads CASSTQRNTEAFF. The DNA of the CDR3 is TGTGCCAGTAGTACGCAGCGGAACACTGAAGCTTTCTTT.

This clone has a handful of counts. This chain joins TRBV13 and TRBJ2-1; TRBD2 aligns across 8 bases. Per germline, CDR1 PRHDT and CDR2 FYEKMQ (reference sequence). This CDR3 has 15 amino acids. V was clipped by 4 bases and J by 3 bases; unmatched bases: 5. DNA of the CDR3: TGTGCCAGCAGCTATAGCGGGGCCGGCTACAATGAGCAGTTCTTC. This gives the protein CASSYSGAGYNEQFF.

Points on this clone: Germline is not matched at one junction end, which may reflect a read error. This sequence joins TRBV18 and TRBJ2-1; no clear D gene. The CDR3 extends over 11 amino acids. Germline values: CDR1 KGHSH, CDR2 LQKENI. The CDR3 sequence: CASSPQGEQFF. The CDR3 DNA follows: TGTGCCAGCTCCCCACAAGGGGAGCAGTTCTTC.